This T cell receptor (beta chain) was identified in a study of CD8 T cells in ankylosing spondylitis (dated by TCRdb to 2015 to 2018). Regarding the complete study: To find TCR variants linked to disease, the study profiled T cell receptor beta repertoires in ankylosing spondylitis patients and healthy donors. The whole study cohort included some 100 healthy donors and around 24 ankylosing spondylitis patients. Peripheral blood was sampled, and synovial fluid was additionally collected from ankylosing spondylitis patients.

For each ankylosing spondylitis patient, the synovial fluid sample was matched to a blood sample from that same patient. The CDR1 and CDR2 encoded by the germline V gene (reference sequence) are MNHNY and SVGAGI. The CDR3 has 11 amino acids, counting the end cysteine and phenylalanine. The kept DNA is CDR3 alone, 33 bases in frame from the first base. The junction shows trimming of 7 bases on V and 6 bases on J, plus 9 bases between the germline ends. Results and caveats for the whole study, not just this receptor: Significant enrichment of the disease-linked clones was reported in matched synovial fluid samples from ankylosing spondylitis patients. A CD8+ phenotype was shown by the disease-linked clones, which were found at relatively low frequencies in peripheral blood. Some of the motif variants had been reported before in the synovial fluid and blood of reactive arthritis patients, a finding that suggests common disease-initiation mechanisms. Blood from ankylosing spondylitis patients appeared to be characterized by a TCR beta motif made up of seven or eight highly homologous amino acid variants.

This sample was sequenced with an Illumina HiSeq 2500. Quantitative 5'-RACE with molecular barcodes was used to prepare TCR beta libraries. In the original analysis: A new computational method based on a probabilistic model of VDJ rearrangement was used to identify disease-linked TCR variants. The public sequencing data were trimmed at Q25 with fastp and processed into clonotypes with MiXCR by TCRdb, which kept only in-frame beta chains. Entries that share a CDR3 protein sequence are merged under the most common genes and DNA. The V and J calls were determined by TCRdb, not by the authors. The sample table shows fewer than 130,000 distinct CDR3 sequences, and about 24% are seen once. The ten largest clones add up to roughly an eighth of the sample. This clonotype was seen a handful of times. Which antigen it targets is not known. One base away there is no much larger clone; base qualities are not given.

Sequencing was carried out using synovial fluid, either unsorted or a sorted T cell fraction (not recorded which). This TCR derives from a male donor with ankylosing spondylitis. The chain employs TRBV6-6 and TRBJ1-2, with no reliable assignment of the D segment. The CDR3 protein is CASKSQDGYTF. The nucleotide sequence reads TGTGCCAGCAAGAGCCAGGATGGCTACACCTTC.